The next 10 T cell receptor beta chains were all read from a single sample in a study of beta chain features in type 1 diabetes. Whole-study findings and limits: Among all four CD4+ subsets, Type 1 diabetes patients had TCRB CDR3s that were moderately but significantly shorter.

Reverse transcribing all isolated RNA meant expressed TCRB transcripts were sequenced. The assay was immunoSEQ multiplex PCR, and TCRdb's table has in-frame clones only and misses some. There are 200,000 to 250,000 clones in the sample; roughly 17% occur only once, and about 0.078% lies in the top ten. No antigen has been identified for these receptors. The sequencing sample was made of naive CD4+ T cells from blood. The origin of the receptors is a man aged 30 to 39 with type 1 diabetes.

This clone was found a few times. The chain recombines TRBV7-2 with TRBJ2-1; D is possibly TRBD1 or TRBD2 (5 bases each). Germline V lookup: CDR1 SGHTA, CDR2 FQGNSA. With 6 bases removed from V and 5 bases from J, the gap between germline ends came to 17 bases. CDR3 size: 15 residues. The CDR3 is CASRQSNGAHNEQFF. As DNA, the CDR3 is TGTGCCAGCAGACAAAGCAACGGGGCACACAATGAGCAGTTCTTC.

This clone was recorded a few times. The chain combines TRBV4-1 with TRBJ1-1; D is unresolved. Per germline, CDR1 MGHRA and CDR2 YSYEKL. V lost 0 bases and J 0 bases, leaving 11 bases between the germline ends. This CDR3 spans 16 amino acids. The CDR3 loop is CASSQDSALMNTEAFF. The CDR3 nucleotides read TGCGCCAGCAGCCAAGATTCGGCTCTCATGAACACTGAAGCTTTCTTT.

This clone was counted a few times. The V and J genes are TRBV29-1 and TRBJ1-2; 12 positions match TRBD1. The CDR3 covers 16 residues. Germline values: CDR1 SQVTM, CDR2 ANQGSEA. The V and J ends lost 6 bases and 6 bases, in that order; junction bases with no gene match: 14. CDR3 in amino acids: CSVPPGQGAVVNGYTF. The CDR3 coding sequence is TGCAGCGTGCCCCCGGGACAGGGGGCGGTTGTGAATGGCTACACCTTC.

This chain connects TRBV4-1 to TRBJ2-7; D gene uncertain. V shed 3 bases and J shed 3 bases, with 12 bases lying between them. The CDR3 runs 14 residues. Germline CDR1 reads MGHRA; CDR2 reads YSYEKL. The CDR3 coding sequence is TGCGCCAGCAGCCAGTTCAGGCTCAACTACGAGCAGTACTTC. Protein sequence: CASSQFRLNYEQYF.

This clone was counted only a few times. The chain couples TRBV29-1 to TRBJ1-3; the D is unclear. V lost 7 bases to trimming and J lost 1 base, with 11 bases between them. The CDR3 extends over 13 amino acids. Germline lookup yields CDR1 SQVTM and CDR2 ANQGSEA. Written as DNA, the CDR3 is TGCAGCGCACAGCTCACTTCTGGAAACACCATATATTTT. Translation gives CSAQLTSGNTIYF.

The CDR3 DNA follows: TGTGCCATCAGTGAGTCGAGAGACATTCAGTACTTC. This codes for CAISESRDIQYF. The chain recombines TRBV10-3 with TRBJ2-4; D remains unclear. Trimming took 0 bases from V and 8 from J, leaving 5 bases between them. The CDR3 is 12 amino acids. Germline assignment: CDR1 ENHRY and CDR2 SYGVKD.

This chain joins TRBV10-3 and TRBJ1-1; TRBD1 aligns across 7 bases. The CDR3 extends over 13 amino acids. Losses at the gene ends were 11 bases for V and 1 base for J; bases not matched to a gene: 7. Germline V gives CDR1 ENHRY, CDR2 SYGVKD. CDR3 amino acids: CAFTTGKNTEAFF. In DNA, the CDR3 is TGTGCCTTTACGACAGGGAAGAACACTGAAGCTTTCTTT.

The chain uses TRBV28 and TRBJ2-3; 8 bases agree with TRBD1. Germline lookup yields CDR1 MDHEN and CDR2 SYDVKM. The CDR3 sequence is 13 residues long. V gave up 6 bases and J gave up 4 bases; unmatched junction bases: 3. The CDR3 coding sequence is TGTGCCAGCAGGGGACAGGTTCCAGATACGCAGTATTTT. It translates to CASRGQVPDTQYF. The variable domain in full, completed from reference TRBV28 and TRBJ2-3, reads DVKVTQSSRYLVKRTGEKVFLECVQDMDHENMFWYRQDPGLGLRLIYFSYDVKMKEKGDIPEGYSVSREKKERFSLILESASTNQTSMYLCASRGQVPDTQYFGPGTRLTVL.

The chain recombines TRBV7-6 with TRBJ2-1; TRBD1 might be the D (7 bases). This CDR3 contains 15 residues. CDR1 is SGHVS, CDR2 FNYEAQ, per germline. Trimming removed 5 bases at V and 5 bases at J, with 16 bases between. CDR3 protein: CASSPGQGGNNEQFF. For the CDR3, the DNA is TGTGCCAGCAGCCCGGGGCAGGGGGGAAACAATGAGCAGTTCTTC.

This clone was counted a few times. This rearrangement joins TRBV27 to TRBJ2-3; possible D gene TRBD1, 5 bases. The V gene's germline CDR1 is MNHEY and CDR2 SMNVEV (reference sequence). This CDR3 spans 14 amino acids. The ends were cut back, 4 bases at V and 1 base at J, with 9 bases in the middle. The CDR3 region is CASSSVGGTDTQYF. CDR3 sequence (DNA): TGTGCCAGCAGTTCGGTAGGGGGCACAGATACGCAGTATTTT.